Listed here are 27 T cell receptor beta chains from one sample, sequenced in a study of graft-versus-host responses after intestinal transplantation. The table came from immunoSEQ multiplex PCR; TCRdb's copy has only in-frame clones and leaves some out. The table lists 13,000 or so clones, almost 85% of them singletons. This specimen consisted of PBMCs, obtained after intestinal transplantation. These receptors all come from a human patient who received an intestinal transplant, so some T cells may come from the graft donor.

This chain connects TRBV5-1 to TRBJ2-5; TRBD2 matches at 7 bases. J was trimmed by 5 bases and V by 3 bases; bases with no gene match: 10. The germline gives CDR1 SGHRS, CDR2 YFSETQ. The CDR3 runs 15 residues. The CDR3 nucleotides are TGCGCCAGCAGCTCAGCTCCTAGCGGCGGGGAGACCCAGTACTTC. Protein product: CASSSAPSGGETQYF.

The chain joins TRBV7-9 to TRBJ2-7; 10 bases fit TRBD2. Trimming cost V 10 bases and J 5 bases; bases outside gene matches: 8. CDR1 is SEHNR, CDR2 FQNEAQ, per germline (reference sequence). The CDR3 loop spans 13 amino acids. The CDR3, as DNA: TGTGCCATGACCAGCGGGAGGGCCCACGAGCAGTACTTC. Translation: CAMTSGRAHEQYF.

The CDR3 DNA is TGTGCCAGCTCACCTAGGACAGATCAGCCCCAGCATTTT. As protein: CASSPRTDQPQHF. J is TRBJ1-5 and V is TRBV18, with D maybe TRBD1 (6 bases). CDR3 size: 13 residues. Germline values: CDR1 KGHSH, CDR2 LQKENI. Between the trimmed V and J ends, which lost 3 bases and 5 bases, there was a span of 8 bases.

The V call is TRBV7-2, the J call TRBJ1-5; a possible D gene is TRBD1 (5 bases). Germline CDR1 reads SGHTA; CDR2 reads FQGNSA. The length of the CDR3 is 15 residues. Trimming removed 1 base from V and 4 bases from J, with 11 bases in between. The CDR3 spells CASSLVGGGNQPQHF. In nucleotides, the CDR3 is TGTGCCAGCAGCTTAGTAGGCGGGGGAAATCAGCCCCAGCATTTT.

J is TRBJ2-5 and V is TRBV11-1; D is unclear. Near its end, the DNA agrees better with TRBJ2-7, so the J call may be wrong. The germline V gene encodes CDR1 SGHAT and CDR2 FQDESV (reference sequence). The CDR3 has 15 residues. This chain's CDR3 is CASSLAYSRTYEQYF. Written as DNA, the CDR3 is TGTGCCAGCAGCTTAGCTTACAGCAGAACCTACGAGCAGTACTTC.

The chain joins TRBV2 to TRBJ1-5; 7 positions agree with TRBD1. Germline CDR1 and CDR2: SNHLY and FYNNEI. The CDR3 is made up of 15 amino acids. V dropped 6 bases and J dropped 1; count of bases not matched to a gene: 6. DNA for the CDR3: TGTGCCAGCAGATCACGACAGGGAAGCAATCAGCCCCAGCATTTT. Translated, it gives CASRSRQGSNQPQHF.

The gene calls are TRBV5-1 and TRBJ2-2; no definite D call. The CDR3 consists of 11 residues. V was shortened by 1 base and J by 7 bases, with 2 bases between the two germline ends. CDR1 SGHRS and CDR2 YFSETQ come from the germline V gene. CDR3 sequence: CASSLRGELFF. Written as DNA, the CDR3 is TGCGCCAGCAGCTTGCGCGGGGAGCTGTTTTTT.

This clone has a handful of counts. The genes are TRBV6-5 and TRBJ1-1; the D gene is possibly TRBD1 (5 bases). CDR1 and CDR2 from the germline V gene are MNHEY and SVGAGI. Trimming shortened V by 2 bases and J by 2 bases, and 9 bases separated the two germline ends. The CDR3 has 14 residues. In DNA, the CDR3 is TGTGCCAGCAGTTACAGGGACCTTAACACTGAAGCTTTCTTT. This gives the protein CASSYRDLNTEAFF.

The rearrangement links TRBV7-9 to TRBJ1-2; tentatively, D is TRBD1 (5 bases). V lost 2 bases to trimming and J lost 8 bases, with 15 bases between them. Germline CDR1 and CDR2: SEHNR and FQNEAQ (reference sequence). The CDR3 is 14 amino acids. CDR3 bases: TGTGCCAGCAGCTTAAGTCCGTATGACAGAGGCTACACCTTC. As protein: CASSLSPYDRGYTF.

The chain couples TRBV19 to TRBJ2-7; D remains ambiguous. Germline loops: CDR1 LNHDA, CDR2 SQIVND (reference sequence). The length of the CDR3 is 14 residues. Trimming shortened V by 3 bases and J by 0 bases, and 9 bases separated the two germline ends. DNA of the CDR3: TGTGCCAGTAGTATTCAGAGGAGCTCCTACGAGCAGTACTTC. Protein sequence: CASSIQRSSYEQYF.

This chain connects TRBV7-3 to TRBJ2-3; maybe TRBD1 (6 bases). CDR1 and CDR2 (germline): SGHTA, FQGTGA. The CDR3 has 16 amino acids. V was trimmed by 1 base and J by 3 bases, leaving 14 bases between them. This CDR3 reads CASSLNGGLRTDTQYF. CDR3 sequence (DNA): TGTGCCAGCAGCTTAAATGGGGGCTTGAGGACAGATACGCAGTATTTT.

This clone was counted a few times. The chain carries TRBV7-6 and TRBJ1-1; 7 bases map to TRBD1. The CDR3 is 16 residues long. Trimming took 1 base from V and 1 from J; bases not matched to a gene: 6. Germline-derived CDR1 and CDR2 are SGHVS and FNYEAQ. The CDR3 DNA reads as TGTGCCAGCAGCTTAGGGACAGGCCTCCGGAACACTGAAGCTTTCTTT. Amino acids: CASSLGTGLRNTEAFF.

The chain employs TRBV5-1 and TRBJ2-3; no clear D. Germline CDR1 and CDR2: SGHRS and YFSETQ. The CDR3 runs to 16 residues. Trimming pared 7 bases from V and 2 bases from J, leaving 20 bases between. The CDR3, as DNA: TGCGCCAGCCGAAGGTCTTCCCTAAACCCCACAGATACGCAGTATTTT. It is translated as CASRRSSLNPTDTQYF.

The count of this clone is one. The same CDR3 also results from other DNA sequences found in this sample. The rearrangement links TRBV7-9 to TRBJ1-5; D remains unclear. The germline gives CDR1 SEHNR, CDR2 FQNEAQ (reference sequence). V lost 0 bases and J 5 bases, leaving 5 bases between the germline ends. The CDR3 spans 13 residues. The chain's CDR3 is CASSLARDQPQHF. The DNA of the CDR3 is TGTGCCAGCAGCTTAGCCCGAGATCAGCCCCAGCATTTT.

The CDR3 region is CASTGGATNEKLFF. CDR3 DNA sequence: TGTGCCAGCACCGGCGGGGCAACTAATGAAAAACTGTTTTTT. This sequence joins TRBV2 and TRBJ1-4, with D hard to call. The CDR3 has 14 residues. V was trimmed by 7 bases and J by 0 bases, leaving 9 bases between them. Germline CDR1 is SNHLY and CDR2 is FYNNEI.

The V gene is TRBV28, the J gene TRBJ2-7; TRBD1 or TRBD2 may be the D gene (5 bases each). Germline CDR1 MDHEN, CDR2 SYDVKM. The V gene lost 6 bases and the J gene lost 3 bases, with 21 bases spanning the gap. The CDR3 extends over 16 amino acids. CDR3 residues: CASRPFASGPVYEQYF. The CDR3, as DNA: TGTGCCAGCAGGCCCTTTGCGTCGGGGCCGGTCTACGAGCAGTACTTC.

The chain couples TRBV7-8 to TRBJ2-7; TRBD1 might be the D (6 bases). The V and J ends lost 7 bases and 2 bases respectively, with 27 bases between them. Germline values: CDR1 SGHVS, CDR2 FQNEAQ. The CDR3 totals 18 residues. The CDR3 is CASTPRGRGRGFPYEQYF. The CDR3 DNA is TGTGCCAGCACCCCCCGGGGCCGCGGCAGGGGATTTCCCTACGAGCAGTACTTC.

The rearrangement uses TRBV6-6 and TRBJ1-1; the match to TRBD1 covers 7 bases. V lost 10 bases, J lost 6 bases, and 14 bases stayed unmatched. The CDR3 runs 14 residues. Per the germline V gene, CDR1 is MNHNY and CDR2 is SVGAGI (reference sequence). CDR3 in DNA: TGTGCCACCCCCGGAGGGCAGGGGGGTCCTGAAGCTTTCTTT. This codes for CATPGGQGGPEAFF.

The CDR3 here is CASGLSISGDTQYF. CDR3 bases: TGTGCTAGTGGTTTGTCTATCTCGGGGGATACGCAGTATTTT. This sequence joins TRBV12-5 and TRBJ2-3; tentatively, D is TRBD2 (5 bases). CDR1 is LGHNT, CDR2 FRNRAP, per germline. The CDR3 spans 14 residues. V was pared by 2 bases and J by 6 bases, with 12 bases between.

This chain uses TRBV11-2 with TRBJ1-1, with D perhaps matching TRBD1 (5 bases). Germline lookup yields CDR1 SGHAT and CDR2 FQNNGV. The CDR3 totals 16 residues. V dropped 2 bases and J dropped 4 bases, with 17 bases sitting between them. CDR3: CASSLYSPGWVTEAFF. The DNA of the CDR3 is TGTGCCAGCAGCTTATATAGCCCAGGGTGGGTCACTGAAGCTTTCTTT. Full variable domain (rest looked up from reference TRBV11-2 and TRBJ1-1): EAGVAQSPRYKIIEKRQSVAFWCNPISGHATLYWYQQILGQGPKLLIQFQNNGVVDDSQLPKDRFSAERLKGVDSTLKIQPAKLEDSAVYLCASSLYSPGWVTEAFFGQGTRLTVV.

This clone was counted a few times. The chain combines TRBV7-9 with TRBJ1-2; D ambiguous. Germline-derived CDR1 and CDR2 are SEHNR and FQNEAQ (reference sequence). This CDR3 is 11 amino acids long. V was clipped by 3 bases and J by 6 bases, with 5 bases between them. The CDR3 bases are TGTGCCAGCAGCTTTGCAGATGGCTACACCTTC. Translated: CASSFADGYTF.

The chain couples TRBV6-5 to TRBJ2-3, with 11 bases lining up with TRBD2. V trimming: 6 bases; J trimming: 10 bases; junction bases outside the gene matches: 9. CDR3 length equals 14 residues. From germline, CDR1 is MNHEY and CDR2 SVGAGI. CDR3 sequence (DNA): TGTGCCAGCAGGGGACTAGCGGCTGATTGGGCGCAGTATTTT. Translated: CASRGLAADWAQYF.

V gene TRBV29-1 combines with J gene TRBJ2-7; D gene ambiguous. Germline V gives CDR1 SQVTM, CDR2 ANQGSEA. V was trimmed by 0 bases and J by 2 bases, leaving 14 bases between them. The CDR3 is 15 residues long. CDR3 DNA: TGCAGCGTTGAAGATCGTAGAGCGATGACCTACGAGCAGTACTTC. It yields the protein CSVEDRRAMTYEQYF.

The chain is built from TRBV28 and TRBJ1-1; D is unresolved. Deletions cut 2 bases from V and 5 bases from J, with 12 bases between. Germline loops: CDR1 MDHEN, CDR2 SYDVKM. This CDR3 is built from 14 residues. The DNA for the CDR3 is TGTGCCAGCAGTTTAAGTGAAAGGCGGACTGAAGCTTTCTTT. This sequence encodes CASSLSERRTEAFF.

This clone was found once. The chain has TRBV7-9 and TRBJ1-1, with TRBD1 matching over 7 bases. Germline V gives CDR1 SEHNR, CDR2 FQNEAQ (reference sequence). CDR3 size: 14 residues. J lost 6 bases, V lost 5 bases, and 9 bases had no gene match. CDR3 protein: CASSEKTGVAEAFF. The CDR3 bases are TGTGCCAGCAGCGAGAAAACAGGGGTAGCTGAAGCTTTCTTT.

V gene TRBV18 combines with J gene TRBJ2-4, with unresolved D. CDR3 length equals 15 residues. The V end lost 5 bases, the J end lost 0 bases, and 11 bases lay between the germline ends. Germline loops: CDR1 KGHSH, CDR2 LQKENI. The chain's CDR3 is CASSGTNLAKNIQYF. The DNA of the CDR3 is TGTGCCAGCTCAGGCACAAATCTAGCCAAAAACATTCAGTACTTC.

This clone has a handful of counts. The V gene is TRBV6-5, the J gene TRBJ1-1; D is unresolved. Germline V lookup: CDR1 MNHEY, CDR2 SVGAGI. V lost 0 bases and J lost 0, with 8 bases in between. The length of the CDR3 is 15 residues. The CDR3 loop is CASSYSEAMNTEAFF. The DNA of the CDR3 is TGTGCCAGCAGTTACTCGGAGGCCATGAACACTGAAGCTTTCTTT.